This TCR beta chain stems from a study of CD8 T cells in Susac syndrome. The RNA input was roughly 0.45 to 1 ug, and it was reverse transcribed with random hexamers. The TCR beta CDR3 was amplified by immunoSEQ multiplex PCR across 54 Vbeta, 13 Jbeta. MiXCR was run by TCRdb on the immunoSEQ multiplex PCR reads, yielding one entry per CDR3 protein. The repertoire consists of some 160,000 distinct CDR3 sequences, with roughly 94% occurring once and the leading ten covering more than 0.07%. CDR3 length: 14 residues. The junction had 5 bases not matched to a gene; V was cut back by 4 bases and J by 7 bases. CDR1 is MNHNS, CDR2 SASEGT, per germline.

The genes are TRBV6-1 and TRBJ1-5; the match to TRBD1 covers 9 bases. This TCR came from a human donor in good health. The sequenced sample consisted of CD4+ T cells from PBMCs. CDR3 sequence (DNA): TGTGCCAGCAGTGCGGGACAGGGATACCAGCCCCAGCATTTT. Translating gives CASSAGQGYQPQHF.